This T cell receptor (beta chain) was documented in a study of post-analysis software for immune sequencing data. Study as a whole: Recorded subtypes: relapsing-remitting, secondary progressive, progressive-relapsing; some patients unannotated.

Trimming removed 2 bases at V and 5 bases at J, with 15 bases between. CDR1 is LNHNV and CDR2 is YYDKDF in the germline V gene (reference sequence). This CDR3 region has 15 residues. This clonotype occurred a few times. Its specificity is unknown. Study findings and constraints: Controls significantly exceeded multiple sclerosis patients in normalized Chao1 diversity. Five TRBV segments (TRBV5-6, TRBV5-1 and TRBV20-1 among them) occurred more frequently in patients than in controls. Strong same-batch co-clustering of samples appeared with F measure clustering.

Presence of unique molecular identifiers characterized the TCR beta cDNA libraries. Researchers reported a few hundred thousand cDNA molecules coming from around 1 to 9.1 million T cells. MiXCR was run by TCRdb on the PCR reads, yielding one entry per CDR3 protein. The sample has about 570,000 distinct CDR3 sequences, roughly 34% seen once. J is TRBJ2-5 and V is TRBV15; D is uncertain. The sequence was collected from a girl younger than 18 with multiple sclerosis. Sequencing input: blood. Here the CDR3 DNA reads TGTGCCACCAGCAGATCCCAGGACCAGAGGGAGACCCAGTACTTC. It specifies CATSRSQDQRETQYF.